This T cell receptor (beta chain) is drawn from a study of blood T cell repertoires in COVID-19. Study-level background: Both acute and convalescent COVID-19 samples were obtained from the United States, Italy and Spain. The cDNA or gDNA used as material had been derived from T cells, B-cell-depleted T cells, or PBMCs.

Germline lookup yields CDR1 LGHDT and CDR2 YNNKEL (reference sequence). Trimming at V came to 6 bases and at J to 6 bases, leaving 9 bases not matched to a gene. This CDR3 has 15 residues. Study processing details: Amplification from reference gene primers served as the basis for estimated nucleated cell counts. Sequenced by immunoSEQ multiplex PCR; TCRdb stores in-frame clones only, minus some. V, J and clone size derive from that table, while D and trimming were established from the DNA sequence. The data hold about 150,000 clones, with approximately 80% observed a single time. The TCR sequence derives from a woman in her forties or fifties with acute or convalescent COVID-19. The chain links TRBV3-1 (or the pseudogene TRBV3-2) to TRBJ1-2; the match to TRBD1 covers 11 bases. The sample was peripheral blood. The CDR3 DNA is TGTGCCAGCAGACCCCTTGGACAGGGGGCAGATGGCTACACCTTC. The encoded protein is CASRPLGQGADGYTF.